The sequence of this T cell receptor beta chain was determined in a study of blood T cell repertoires in COVID-19. Study summary: COVID-19 samples collected from the United States, Italy and Spain covered acute and convalescent phases.

Per the study methods: Amplification of reference gene primers provided the estimated nucleated cell counts. Produced via immunoSEQ multiplex PCR; TCRdb's table is partial and in-frame only. The V and J calls and clone size come from that table; D and trimming were worked out from the DNA. In the table there are 120,000 or so clones, around 87% of which are singletons. V dropped 0 bases and J dropped 6 bases, with 15 bases sitting between them. The CDR3 length is 15 residues. Germline V gene sequence: CDR1 SGHNT, CDR2 YYREEE (reference sequence). This TCR was recovered from a woman between 70 and 85 years old with acute or convalescent COVID-19. This chain joins TRBV5-4 and TRBJ1-1; tentative D call: TRBD1 (6 bases). The specimen sequenced was peripheral blood. CDR3: CASSLGLTRGPEAFF. CDR3 bases: TGTGCCAGCAGCTTGGGACTTACCAGGGGACCTGAAGCTTTCTTT.